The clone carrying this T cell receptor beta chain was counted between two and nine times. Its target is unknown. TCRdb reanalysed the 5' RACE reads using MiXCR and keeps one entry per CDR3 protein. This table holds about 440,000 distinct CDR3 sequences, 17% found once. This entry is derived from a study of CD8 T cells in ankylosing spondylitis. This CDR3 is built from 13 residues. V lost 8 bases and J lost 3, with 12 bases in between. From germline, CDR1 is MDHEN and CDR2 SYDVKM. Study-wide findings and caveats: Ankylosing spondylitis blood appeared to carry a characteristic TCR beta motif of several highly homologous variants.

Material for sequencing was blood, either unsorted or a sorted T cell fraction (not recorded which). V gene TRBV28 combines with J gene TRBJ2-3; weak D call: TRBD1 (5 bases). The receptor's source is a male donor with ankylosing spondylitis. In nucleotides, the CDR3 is TGTGCCAGCCAGGGCCCAGGAACAGATACGCAGTATTTT. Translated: CASQGPGTDTQYF.